These 17 T cell receptor beta chains were all obtained from the same sample, sequenced in a study of T cells in Graves' hyperthyroidism and ophthalmopathy. TCR beta CDR3 regions were amplified from RNA transcripts. Carried out on the TCR CDR3, a first-round RT-PCR used the HTBI primer set. MiXCR was run by TCRdb on the multiplex PCR reads, yielding one entry per CDR3 protein. The sample records over 450,000 distinct CDR3 sequences, 15% to 20% being singletons. Sequencing was done on a sample of blood. Source of these receptors: a woman in her late teens or twenties with Graves' ophthalmopathy.

Many counts were recorded for this clonotype. V and J are TRBV2 and TRBJ1-1, with TRBD1 identical over 8 bases. The germline V gene encodes CDR1 SNHLY and CDR2 FYNNEI. The length of the CDR3 is 16 residues. V lost 2 bases to trimming and J lost 1 base; unmatched junction nucleotides: 6. The CDR3 sequence: CASSEQLGQANTEAFF. The CDR3 DNA follows: TGTGCCAGCAGTGAACAGTTGGGACAGGCGAACACTGAAGCTTTCTTT. Drawing the rest from reference TRBV2 and TRBJ1-1, the complete variable domain is EPEVTQTPSHQVTQMGQEVILRCVPISNHLYFYWYRQILGQKVEFLVSFYNNEISEKSEIFDDQFSVERPDGSNFTLKIRSTKLEDSAMYFCASSEQLGQANTEAFFGQGTRLTVV.

This clonotype has ten or more counts. This rearrangement joins TRBV13 to TRBJ2-1; no clear D. CDR3 length: 14 amino acids. Per the germline V gene, CDR1 is PRHDT and CDR2 is FYEKMQ (reference sequence). V was clipped by 7 bases and J by 2 bases, with 12 bases between them. The CDR3 bases are TGTGCCAGCACCTCCGGCAGGACCTACAATGAGCAGTTCTTC. Residues: CASTSGRTYNEQFF.

This clonotype appeared many times. The rearrangement uses TRBV5-1 and TRBJ2-7; 13 nucleotides match TRBD2. V gave up 0 bases and J gave up 4 bases; unmatched junction bases: 7. The CDR3 contains 17 residues. CDR1 SGHRS and CDR2 YFSETQ come from the germline V gene. CDR3 bases: TGCGCCAGCAGCTTGGAAGGACTAGCGGGAGCCGGATACGAGCAGTACTTC. This sequence encodes CASSLEGLAGAGYEQYF.

The chain uses TRBV9 and TRBJ2-5; TRBD1 agrees at 7 bases. This CDR3 region has 14 residues. The V and J ends lost 5 bases and 3 bases, in that order; junction bases with no gene match: 7. CDR1 and CDR2 from the germline V gene are SGDLS and YYNGEE. The CDR3 coding sequence is TGTGCCAGCAGTCCGGGACAGCTCGAAGAGACCCAGTACTTC. This gives the protein CASSPGQLEETQYF.

The sample holds a few counts of this clonotype. The chain joins TRBV7-6 to TRBJ2-1; no clear D gene. The CDR3 extends over 18 amino acids. Looked up from germline, CDR1 is SGHVS and CDR2 is FNYEAQ. V lost 2 bases and J 4 bases, leaving 21 bases between the germline ends. CDR3 sequence: CASSLMGSVTRIYNEQFF. As DNA, the CDR3 is TGTGCCAGCAGCTTAATGGGATCAGTTACCCGAATTTACAATGAGCAGTTCTTC.

This clonotype was counted a few times. The chain joins TRBV20-1 to TRBJ1-2, with 7 bases fitting TRBD1. The trim removed 0 bases at V and 8 bases at J, leaving 12 bases unmatched. The CDR3 sequence is 15 residues long. Germline V gives CDR1 DFQATT, CDR2 SNEGSKA (reference sequence). The CDR3: CSARDRVRGRDGYTF. The CDR3 DNA reads TGCAGTGCTAGAGATCGCGTTAGGGGGCGGGACGGCTACACCTTC.

This clonotype has ten or more counts. The chain is built from TRBV30 and TRBJ2-7, with D possibly being TRBD2 (5 bases). Germline V gene data show CDR1 as GTSNPN and CDR2 as SVGIG (reference sequence). The CDR3 runs to 14 residues. The V end lost 0 bases, the J end lost 6 bases, and 15 bases lay between the germline ends. CDR3 protein: CAWSVSGRLREQYF. The CDR3 nucleotides are TGTGCCTGGAGTGTAAGCGGCAGACTACGCGAGCAGTACTTC.

The chain combines TRBV4-2 with TRBJ1-2, with 8 nucleotides matching TRBD1. CDR1 LGHNA and CDR2 YNFKEQ come from the germline V gene. J gave up 8 bases and V 0 bases, and 8 bases lay outside the gene matches. CDR3 length: 15 amino acids. CDR3 coding DNA: TGTGCCAGCAGCCAAGACGGGCAGGGGGCGTGGGGCTACACCTTC. As protein: CASSQDGQGAWGYTF.

This clonotype was seen at least ten times. This chain connects TRBV5-1 to TRBJ2-7, with 7 nucleotides matching TRBD1. V lost 1 base and J lost 4; bases outside the gene matches: 5. The CDR3 is 14 amino acids. The germline CDR1 and CDR2 sequences are SGHRS and YFSETQ. The CDR3 loop reads CASSLMNRGYEQYF. CDR3 DNA: TGCGCCAGCAGCTTGATGAACAGGGGATACGAGCAGTACTTC.

This clonotype was recorded at least ten times. J is TRBJ1-2 and V is TRBV5-1, with no clear D. Trimming shortened V by 0 bases and J by 4 bases, and 13 bases separated the two germline ends. The CDR3 totals 15 residues. Germline CDR1 SGHRS, CDR2 YFSETQ. As DNA, the CDR3 is TGCGCCAGCAGCTTGGTGGGCAGGTCGGGCTATGGCTACACCTTC. It translates to CASSLVGRSGYGYTF.

As DNA, the CDR3 is TGTGCCAGCAGTAAAATAAGCCATGGCTACACCTTC. As protein: CASSKISHGYTF. V is TRBV28 and J is TRBJ1-2; D is undetermined. The length of the CDR3 is 12 residues. Germline CDR1 is MDHEN and CDR2 is SYDVKM. Trimming took off 5 bases at V and 6 bases at J, with 10 bases between the two ends.

This chain joins TRBV28 and TRBJ2-7; 12 bases map to TRBD2. Per the germline V gene, CDR1 is MDHEN and CDR2 is SYDVKM. This CDR3 spans 13 amino acids. The junction had 5 bases not matched to a gene; V was cut back by 7 bases and J by 7 bases. CDR3 nucleotide sequence: TGTGCCAGCAAACTAGCGGGAGGTGAAGAGCAGTACTTC. The encoded protein is CASKLAGGEEQYF. The complete variable domain, with remaining parts taken from reference TRBV28 and TRBJ2-7, reads DVKVTQSSRYLVKRTGEKVFLECVQDMDHENMFWYRQDPGLGLRLIYFSYDVKMKEKGDIPEGYSVSREKKERFSLILESASTNQTSMYLCASKLAGGEEQYFGPGTRLTVT.

This clonotype was seen a few times. This CDR3 is CASSLRDDPYNEQFF. CDR3 bases: TGTGCCAGCAGCCTTCGGGATGACCCCTACAATGAGCAGTTCTTC. This chain connects TRBV9 to TRBJ2-1; the D gene is possibly TRBD2 (5 bases). This CDR3 has 15 amino acids. Trimming removed 4 bases at V and 2 bases at J, with 13 bases between. Germline CDR1 is SGDLS and CDR2 is YYNGEE.

This clonotype was seen ten or more times. J is TRBJ1-2 and V is TRBV28, with 12 bases lining up with TRBD1. The junction had 9 bases not matched to a gene; V was cut back by 1 base and J by 6 bases. This CDR3 comprises 17 residues. CDR1 and CDR2 from the germline V gene are MDHEN and SYDVKM. The CDR3 is CASSLLMLGTGGNGYTF. The CDR3 nucleotides read TGTGCCAGCAGTTTATTGATGCTAGGGACAGGGGGCAATGGCTACACCTTC.

The chain carries TRBV5-1 and TRBJ2-1, with D perhaps given as TRBD1 or TRBD2 (5 bases each). Germline CDR1 SGHRS, CDR2 YFSETQ. There are 14 residues in the CDR3. Trimming took 5 bases from V and 7 from J, leaving 16 bases between them. This chain's CDR3 is CASSGGGAGNEQFF. For the CDR3, the DNA is TGCGCCAGCAGTGGGGGTGGGGCCGGGAATGAGCAGTTCTTC.

V gene TRBV20-1 combines with J gene TRBJ2-3, with 9 nucleotides matching TRBD2. The CDR3 runs 14 residues. Germline CDR1 reads DFQATT; CDR2 reads SNEGSKA (reference sequence). The V segment lost 6 bases and the J segment 2 bases; nucleotides outside the gene matches: 6. Here the CDR3 reads CSALSGGYTDTQYF. CDR3 DNA sequence: TGCAGTGCACTTAGCGGGGGTTACACAGATACGCAGTATTTT.

This clonotype was counted many times. V and J are TRBV29-1 and TRBJ2-1, with TRBD2 identical over 8 bases. CDR1 is SQVTM, CDR2 ANQGSEA, per germline. V lost 2 bases and J lost 6; bases outside the gene matches: 12. CDR3 length equals 16 residues. The CDR3 is CSVERVAGGFVNEQFF. The CDR3 DNA sequence: TGCAGCGTTGAAAGGGTTGCGGGAGGTTTCGTCAATGAGCAGTTCTTC.